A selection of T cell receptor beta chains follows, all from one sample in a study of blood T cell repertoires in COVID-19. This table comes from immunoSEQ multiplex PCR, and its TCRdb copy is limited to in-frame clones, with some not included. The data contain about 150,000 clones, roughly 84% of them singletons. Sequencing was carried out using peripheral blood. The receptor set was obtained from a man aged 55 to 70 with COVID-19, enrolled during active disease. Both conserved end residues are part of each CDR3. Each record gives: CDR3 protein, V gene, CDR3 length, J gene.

CSANGQGGTEAFF	TRBV29-1	13	TRBJ1-1
CSASKPSTGGRNQPQHF	TRBV20-1	17	TRBJ1-5
CASSPPPQGIAKNIQYF	TRBV19	17	TRBJ2-4
CSVYDGRGTEAFF	TRBV29-1	13	TRBJ1-1
CATSALGGQPQHF	TRBV24-1	13	TRBJ1-5
CASSLEGRGQETQYF	TRBV5-8	15	TRBJ2-5
CASSLISRTGDGYTF	TRBV7-2	15	TRBJ1-2
CASSRAGGPVQTDTQYF	TRBV3-1/TRBV3-2	17	TRBJ2-3
CASSLGGEGETQYF	TRBV7-2	14	TRBJ2-5
CASSRWGRDQPQHF	TRBV2	14	TRBJ1-5
CARDRGTYSNQPQHF	TRBV19	15	TRBJ1-5
CASRPDRDYGYTF	TRBV5-4	13	TRBJ1-2
CASSLSSGTGNEKLFF	TRBV11-3	16	TRBJ1-4
CASSMGENTEAFF	TRBV2	13	TRBJ1-1
CASSLYLEGSAEAFF	TRBV5-8	15	TRBJ1-1
CASSSSDTEAFF	TRBV7-9	12	TRBJ1-1
CASNDFRHSYNEQFF	TRBV21-1	15	TRBJ2-1
CASSPGSRNQPQHF	TRBV6-4	14	TRBJ1-5
CASRPQGVSSYEQYF	TRBV27	15	TRBJ2-7
CASIRTGGNGNQPQHF	TRBV19	16	TRBJ1-5
CASSLAGQVTYEQYF	TRBV7-8	15	TRBJ2-7
CASSVDGGYTF	TRBV9	11	TRBJ1-2
CASSLKPEGAGGELFF	TRBV7-2	16	TRBJ2-2
CASSLEIGYTQYF	TRBV7-3	13	TRBJ2-3
CASGLRRGTEAFF	TRBV12-5	13	TRBJ1-1
CASSEDTPYQGYTF	TRBV2	14	TRBJ1-2
CASSEPLNTEAFF	TRBV5-1	13	TRBJ1-1
CASGRTSGASYGYTF	TRBV19	15	TRBJ1-2
CASSLLSGSRNEQFF	TRBV11-2	15	TRBJ2-1
CASSSGLAGVEQYF	TRBV5-1	14	TRBJ2-7
CASSGTTNTEAFF	TRBV9	13	TRBJ1-1
CASSSGLAGEDEQFF	TRBV7-3	15	TRBJ2-1
CTSSHTTGGLYEQYF	TRBV1	15	TRBJ2-7
CASSLVSTSGRALPGELFF	TRBV5-1	19	TRBJ2-2
CASSLARGQGQPQHF	TRBV7-8	15	TRBJ1-5
CASKPGQGSEKLFF	TRBV6-5	14	TRBJ1-4
CASSVAPTSSQFF	TRBV9	13	TRBJ2-1
CASSQAGTDGGKNIQYF	TRBV4-2	17	TRBJ2-4
CASIKLGTGGNTIYF	TRBV28	15	TRBJ1-3
CASGGAPEQYF	TRBV28	11	TRBJ2-7
CASSRTGRNQPQHF	TRBV19	14	TRBJ1-5
CASSLNRGYGYTF	TRBV7-8	13	TRBJ1-2
CSAQTGSEQYF	TRBV20-1	11	TRBJ2-7
CASSQGGQQNQPQHF	TRBV4-1	15	TRBJ1-5
CASSTSGGWYGTPLHF	TRBV7-9	16	TRBJ1-6
CASSWTRGYEQYF	TRBV13	13	TRBJ2-7
CASSELRVGNTEAFF	TRBV25-1	15	TRBJ1-1
CASSLKGLSYNEQFF	TRBV3-1/TRBV3-2	15	TRBJ2-1
CASSSQALNYGYTF	TRBV5-1	14	TRBJ1-2
CASSYKLAGRTGELFF	TRBV6-2/TRBV6-3	16	TRBJ2-2
CASTVEQGGTGELFF	TRBV6-4	15	TRBJ2-2
CASSSMTSGGRDTQYF	TRBV19	16	TRBJ2-3
CASTSGVNTGELFF	TRBV2	14	TRBJ2-2
CATSRLGPGNTIYF	TRBV15	14	TRBJ1-3
CASSEWGLGGETQYF	TRBV2	15	TRBJ2-5
CASSFEGTPGANVLTF	TRBV7-3	16	TRBJ2-6
CASSSVQVSYNEQFF	TRBV11-3	15	TRBJ2-1
CASSPFRGGGNQPQHF	TRBV28	16	TRBJ1-5
CASSLRGFGQPQHF	TRBV27	14	TRBJ1-5
CASSSGQGILPLHF	TRBV4-3	14	TRBJ1-6